Below are 26 T cell receptor beta chains sequenced from a single sample in a study of blood T cell repertoires in COVID-19. TCRdb's table, derived via immunoSEQ multiplex PCR, lists solely in-frame clones and lacks some. The table lists about 290,000 clones, around 85% of them singletons. Sequenced sample: peripheral blood. These receptors were taken from a woman aged 45 to 65 with active or convalescent COVID-19.

V and J are TRBV6-1 and TRBJ1-2; 9 bases agree with TRBD1. The CDR3 runs 17 residues. The germline gives CDR1 MNHNS, CDR2 SASEGT. Germline trimming cut 1 base from V and 2 bases from J; bases unmatched to any gene: 8. The CDR3 is CASSEGGTGKANYGYTF. DNA of the CDR3: TGTGCCAGCAGTGAAGGAGGGACAGGGAAAGCAAACTATGGCTACACCTTC.

The V call is TRBV5-1, the J call TRBJ2-7; 9 bases are a match to TRBD1. The V segment lost 3 bases and the J segment 5 bases; nucleotides outside the gene matches: 3. This CDR3 is 13 amino acids long. The V gene's germline CDR1 is SGHRS and CDR2 YFSETQ. CDR3 in DNA: TGCGCCAGCAGCTCGGGACAGGGCGACGAGCAGTACTTC. Amino acids: CASSSGQGDEQYF.

This rearrangement joins TRBV10-3 to TRBJ2-5, with TRBD2 matching 12 bases. CDR1 and CDR2 from the germline V gene are ENHRY and SYGVKD. This CDR3 has 19 amino acids. The V gene end was trimmed by 0 bases and the J gene end by 1 base; junction bases not matched to a gene: 9. In DNA, the CDR3 is TGTGCCATCAGTGAGTCGGGCCCTAGCGGGAGGGCGCCCCAAGAGACCCAGTACTTC. This encodes CAISESGPSGRAPQETQYF.

The chain employs TRBV19 and TRBJ1-1; 7 bases align to TRBD1. Per germline, CDR1 LNHDA and CDR2 SQIVND (reference sequence). The ends lost 3 bases at V and 3 bases at J; junction bases unmatched: 7. The CDR3 contains 15 residues. For the CDR3, the DNA is TGTGCCAGTAGTATGACAGGGTTGGGTGACACTGAAGCTTTCTTT. Translated, it gives CASSMTGLGDTEAFF.

This chain connects TRBV5-4 to TRBJ2-6; a possible D gene is TRBD2 (5 bases). Germline lookup yields CDR1 SGHNT and CDR2 YYREEE (reference sequence). CDR3 length equals 16 residues. Trimming stripped 5 bases from V and 0 bases from J, with 12 bases between. CDR3 region: CASSYPSRSGANVLTF. DNA for the CDR3: TGTGCCAGCAGTTACCCTAGCCGCTCTGGGGCCAACGTCCTGACTTTC.

This chain connects TRBV5-4 to TRBJ2-3; 7 nucleotides match TRBD1. V was pared by 2 bases and J by 2 bases, with 8 bases of the junction left unmatched. This CDR3 has 16 amino acids. Looked up from germline, CDR1 is SGHNT and CDR2 is YYREEE (reference sequence). CDR3 bases: TGTGCCAGCAGCTTAACAGGGGCCCGCAACACAGATACGCAGTATTTT. Its protein product is CASSLTGARNTDTQYF.

This chain links TRBV7-9 with TRBJ1-6, with unresolved D. V gave up 3 bases and J gave up 0 bases, with 3 bases separating them. The CDR3 has 14 amino acids. Germline V gene sequence: CDR1 SEHNR, CDR2 FQNEAQ (reference sequence). The DNA of the CDR3 is TGTGCCAGCAGCTTTAGCTCCTATAATTCACCCCTCCACTTT. It translates to CASSFSSYNSPLHF.

The CDR3: CATSGTSGSDEQFF. The CDR3 DNA follows: TGTGCCACCAGTGGGACTAGCGGGAGTGATGAGCAGTTCTTC. The chain uses TRBV24-1 and TRBJ2-1; 13 positions match TRBD2. Trimming cost V 5 bases and J 8 bases; bases outside gene matches: 2. The CDR3 is made up of 14 amino acids. Germline V gene sequence: CDR1 KGHDR, CDR2 SFDVKD.

With regard to this clone: An end of the junction does not agree with germline; a read error may underlie this. The chain employs TRBV7-7 and TRBJ2-5; possibly TRBD2 for D (6 bases). The germline V gene encodes CDR1 SSHAT and CDR2 FNYEAQ (reference sequence). The CDR3 loop spans 15 amino acids. The CDR3 loop reads CASSSNWGGQETQYF. The CDR3 region has the DNA TGTGCTAGCAGCTCAAATTGGGGAGGCCAAGAGACCCAGTACTTC.

V usage is TRBV5-8 and J usage is TRBJ2-7; tentative D call: TRBD2 (6 bases). The CDR3 length is 13 residues. The V gene's germline CDR1 is SGHTS and CDR2 YDEGEE. V lost 6 bases and J 4 bases, leaving 14 bases between the germline ends. CDR3 loop: CASKVEGTYEQYF. CDR3 in DNA: TGTGCCAGCAAAGTGGAGGGTACGTACGAGCAGTACTTC.

The genes are TRBV18 and TRBJ1-2; D gene uncertain. The CDR3 is made up of 13 amino acids. V was trimmed by 3 bases and J by 6 bases, leaving 11 bases between them. Germline values: CDR1 KGHSH, CDR2 LQKENI. The CDR3 DNA reads as TGTGCCAGCTCACCCCTACCGGTAGATGGCTACACCTTC. Translated: CASSPLPVDGYTF.

The chain couples TRBV28 to TRBJ2-3; 10 nucleotides align to TRBD1. CDR3 size: 17 residues. The junction had 15 bases not matched to a gene; V was cut back by 9 bases and J by 3 bases. The germline V gene encodes CDR1 MDHEN and CDR2 SYDVKM. This CDR3 reads CASATSGTGARTDTQYF. In DNA form, the CDR3 reads TGTGCCAGTGCGACCTCCGGGACAGGGGCTCGGACAGATACGCAGTATTTT.

In its sample, this clone was seen once. This sequence joins TRBV6-6 and TRBJ2-1, with TRBD2 matching 7 bases. J was trimmed by 2 bases and V by 0 bases; bases with no gene match: 4. The V gene's germline CDR1 is MNHNY and CDR2 SVGAGI (reference sequence). The CDR3 extends over 16 amino acids. The chain's CDR3 is CASSYSTGTTYNEQFF. DNA for the CDR3: TGTGCCAGCAGTTACTCGACTGGGACTACCTACAATGAGCAGTTCTTC.

V usage is TRBV2 and J usage is TRBJ2-7; tentative D call: TRBD2 (6 bases). Germline loops: CDR1 SNHLY, CDR2 FYNNEI. V lost 0 bases and J 6 bases, leaving 12 bases between the germline ends. This CDR3 is built from 14 residues. CDR3 nucleotide sequence: TGTGCCAGCAGTGAAGCGGGGGGAGAGAGCGAGCAGTACTTC. Encoded protein: CASSEAGGESEQYF.

The gene calls are TRBV27 and TRBJ2-7; 7 bases map to TRBD2. The CDR3 has 15 residues. Germline V gene sequence: CDR1 MNHEY, CDR2 SMNVEV (reference sequence). The junction had 9 bases not matched to a gene; V was cut back by 6 bases and J by 1 base. The CDR3 sequence is CASRGLAGASYEQYF. The CDR3 bases are TGTGCCAGCAGGGGTCTCGCGGGAGCGTCCTACGAGCAGTACTTC.

The chain combines TRBV3-1 (or the pseudogene TRBV3-2) with TRBJ2-1; TRBD2 might be the D (6 bases). CDR3 length: 16 amino acids. V was trimmed by 1 base and J by 6 bases, leaving 16 bases between them. Germline V gives CDR1 LGHDT, CDR2 YNNKEL (reference sequence). This chain's CDR3 is CASSQAGTSQSNEQFF. CDR3 coding DNA: TGTGCCAGCAGCCAAGCCGGGACTTCCCAAAGCAATGAGCAGTTCTTC.

The CDR3 sequence: CAISATDRGAFF. The CDR3 DNA sequence: TGTGCCATCAGTGCCACGGACAGGGGAGCTTTCTTT. This rearrangement joins TRBV10-3 to TRBJ1-1; 9 positions agree with TRBD1. Trimming took 4 bases from V and 10 from J; bases not matched to a gene: 4. This CDR3 comprises 12 residues. Per germline, CDR1 ENHRY and CDR2 SYGVKD.

Remarks on this clone: One junction end disagrees with the germline gene, perhaps due to a read error. The rearrangement uses TRBV5-1 and TRBJ2-7, with 7 bases fitting TRBD1. This CDR3 contains 15 residues. CDR1 is SGHRS and CDR2 is YFSETQ in the germline V gene. The chain's CDR3 is CASSLAGGGDYGQYF. CDR3 sequence (DNA): TGCGCCAGCAGCTTGGCAGGGGGTGGGGATTACGGGCAGTACTTC.

The J gene is TRBJ2-7, the V gene TRBV11-1, with a possible D match to TRBD2 (5 bases). CDR1 is SGHAT and CDR2 is FQDESV in the germline V gene (reference sequence). V lost 2 bases and J lost 6, with 8 bases in between. The CDR3 runs 12 residues. CDR3 sequence reads: CASSLLAGEQYF. In DNA form, the CDR3 reads TGTGCCAGCAGCTTACTAGCTGGCGAGCAGTACTTC.

The chain combines TRBV9 with TRBJ1-3, with TRBD1 matching 9 bases. With 4 bases clipped from V and 2 bases from J, the junction kept 4 bases outside the gene matches. CDR3 size: 15 residues. Germline CDR1 reads SGDLS; CDR2 reads YYNGEE. The CDR3 sequence: CASSFGTGTGNTIYF. In nucleotides, the CDR3 is TGTGCCAGCAGCTTCGGGACAGGGACTGGAAACACCATATATTTT.

The V call is TRBV18, the J call TRBJ2-7; 8 bases match TRBD2. This CDR3 has 13 amino acids. Germline V gene lookup returns CDR1 KGHSH and CDR2 LQKENI. Trimming at V came to 8 bases and at J to 3 bases, leaving 6 bases not matched to a gene. The CDR3 loop reads CASQVAGSYEQYF. Written as DNA, the CDR3 is TGTGCCAGCCAAGTAGCGGGAAGCTACGAGCAGTACTTC.

V is TRBV15 and J is TRBJ1-5, with TRBD1 as a possible D gene (6 bases). The V end was cut by 2 bases, the J end by 6 bases, with 11 bases between. Germline CDR1 is LNHNV and CDR2 is YYDKDF (reference sequence). There are 14 residues in the CDR3. For the CDR3, the DNA is TGTGCCACCAGCAGACAGGGGTTCGGTCAGCCCCAGCATTTT. Amino acid sequence: CATSRQGFGQPQHF. Full variable domain (missing parts from reference TRBV15 and TRBJ1-5): DAMVIQNPRYQVTQFGKPVTLSCSQTLNHNVMYWYQQKSSQAPKLLFHYYDKDFNNEADTPDNFQSRRPNTSFCFLDIRSPGLGDTAMYLCATSRQGFGQPQHFGDGTRLSIL.

The chain carries TRBV6-5 and TRBJ2-3; 7 bases line up with TRBD1. Germline loops: CDR1 MNHEY, CDR2 SVGAGI. This CDR3 comprises 14 residues. J lost 5 bases, V lost 0 bases, and 2 bases had no gene match. CDR3 DNA sequence: TGTGCCAGCAGTTACTCACAGGGGAAAGATACGCAGTATTTT. This translates into CASSYSQGKDTQYF.

The chain carries TRBV19 and TRBJ2-3; 9 nucleotides line up with TRBD2. Germline CDR1 and CDR2: LNHDA and SQIVND (reference sequence). The CDR3 contains 15 residues. Trimming took 4 bases from V and 3 from J; bases not matched to a gene: 5. CDR3 in DNA: TGTGCCAGTAGTACCCTAGCGGGAAAGACAGATACGCAGTATTTT. Translating it yields CASSTLAGKTDTQYF.

The J gene is TRBJ1-5, the V gene TRBV28; tentative D call: TRBD1 (5 bases). This CDR3 has 14 amino acids. Germline V gene data show CDR1 as MDHEN and CDR2 as SYDVKM. The V end was cut by 3 bases, the J end by 1 base, with 7 bases between. CDR3 sequence reads: CASSFPGSNQPQHF. As DNA, the CDR3 is TGTGCCAGCAGTTTCCCAGGGAGCAATCAGCCCCAGCATTTT.

The rearrangement links TRBV3-1 (or the pseudogene TRBV3-2) to TRBJ1-3; 7 positions match TRBD1. The CDR3 covers 19 residues. J lost 0 bases, V lost 1 base, and 12 bases had no gene match. Germline V gene data show CDR1 as LGHDT and CDR2 as YNNKEL (reference sequence). CDR3 amino acids: CASSQGHVRTGVSGNTIYF. The CDR3 nucleotides read TGTGCCAGCAGCCAAGGGCACGTTCGGACAGGCGTCTCTGGAAACACCATATATTTT.